This record looks at one T cell receptor (beta chain) sequence and its context. The data derive from a study of blood T cell repertoires in COVID-19. Study summary: Material from acute and convalescent COVID-19 was sourced from the United States, Italy and Spain. T cells, B-cell-depleted T cells, or PBMCs supplied cDNA or gDNA.

Under the authors' procedure: Reference gene primers were amplified, and this amplification served to estimate nucleated cell counts. Method: immunoSEQ multiplex PCR; TCRdb's copy keeps in-frame clones and lacks some. That table furnishes V, J and clone size, whereas the DNA furnished D and trimming. The repertoire consists of about 72,000 clones, with more than 90% occurring once and the leading ten covering roughly 9.1%. Germline CDR1 is SGDLS and CDR2 is YYNGEE. The CDR3 has 17 amino acids. The junction had 11 bases not matched to a gene; V was cut back by 4 bases and J by 1 base. Sequencing used peripheral blood. The receptor's source is a human donor in a cohort sampled during active COVID-19. The genes are TRBV9 and TRBJ2-3; 8 positions match TRBD2. The CDR3 region has the DNA TGTGCCAGCAGCCCGGAAAAAGGACTAGCTCGCACAGATACGCAGTATTTT. Its translation is CASSPEKGLARTDTQYF.